Listed below are T cell receptor beta chains from one sample, sequenced in a study of shared clonotypes between healthy human individuals. Measured with immunoSEQ multiplex PCR; TCRdb has only the in-frame clones, and not every one. The data show roughly 2.1 million clones, roughly 91% seen once. The sample comprised naive CD8+ T cells from PBMCs. These receptors all come from a young man in good health. Some clones in this sample may be carry-over from other donors' samples. CDR3s include the opening cysteine and the closing phenylalanine or tryptophan.

v_gene | len | CDR3aa
TRBV11-2 | 12 | CASSLGFPSQFF
TRBV30 | 13 | CAWRRKGNEKLFF
TRBV10-3 | 12 | CAISDNYNEQFF
TRBV10-2 | 15 | CASSDRGTSSYEQYF
TRBV12-2 | 17 | CASRRTSGESHTGELFF
TRBV6-6 | 14 | CASSHSGAGVGGFF
TRBV15 | 14 | CATSRDRETTEAFF
TRBV2 | 13 | CAWAPGSTDTQYF
TRBV28 | 19 | CASRPIMGLGGGFQETQYF
TRBV9 | 14 | CASSVQGRVTEAFF